This entry is about one T cell receptor (beta chain). Its target is unknown. Some clones are missing from TCRdb's copy, which holds only in-frame ones; the method was immunoSEQ multiplex PCR. The table has around 130,000 clones, approximately 90% seen once. Trimming shortened V by 5 bases and J by 10 bases, and 9 bases separated the two germline ends. CDR3 length: 12 amino acids. The germline V gene has CDR1 MNHNS and CDR2 SASEGT. These data are taken from a study of graft-versus-host responses after intestinal transplantation. Study overall: Transplantation in recipients was multivisceral, liver-intestinal, or isolated intestinal. Anti-thymocyte globulin induction preceded two to four years of tacrolimus and steroid maintenance in all recipients.

Whole-study results and caveats: Early post-transplant declines in HvG were associated with peak levels of circulating GvH clones. GvH clones were found in recipient marrow; some appeared first in ileum or blood.

This specimen was unstimulated CD4+ T cells sorted from spleen or lymph node cells, taken before intestinal transplant. The V gene is TRBV6-1, the J gene TRBJ1-6; the D gene is possibly TRBD1 (6 bases). The origin of this receptor is a human donor who received an intestinal transplant. In DNA, the CDR3 is TGTGCCAGCAGTCAGGGGAAATCACCCCTCCACTTT. Its protein is CASSQGKSPLHF.